This TCR beta chain was observed in a study of blood T cell repertoires in COVID-19. Study as a whole: From T cells, B-cell-depleted T cells, or PBMCs came the material, which was cDNA or gDNA.

Using immunoSEQ multiplex PCR, the repertoire was profiled, and TCRdb retains in-frame clones only, with some absent. Among roughly 170,000 clones listed, about 88% were seen once. Germline V gene sequence: CDR1 LNHDA, CDR2 SQIVND (reference sequence). With 5 bases removed from V and 1 base from J, the gap between germline ends came to 11 bases. The CDR3 sequence is 14 residues long. A Seattle source enrolled patients during active infection and followed them longitudinally. The material sequenced was peripheral blood. This sequence was found in a woman aged 50 to 60 with COVID-19, enrolled during active disease. The chain carries TRBV19 and TRBJ1-1, with D possibly matching TRBD1 (5 bases). The CDR3 reads CASSLSTGNTEAFF. CDR3 sequence (DNA): TGTGCCAGTAGTCTATCCACAGGGAACACTGAAGCTTTCTTT.